This TCR beta chain came from a study of blood T cell repertoires in COVID-19. Study-level background: Samples representing acute and convalescent COVID-19 were sourced from the United States, Italy and Spain. PBMCs, B-cell-depleted T cells, or T cells provided the cDNA or gDNA that made up the material.

The CDR3 spans 15 residues. Germline V gene sequence: CDR1 SGDLS, CDR2 YYNGEE. Trimming cost V 0 bases and J 3 bases, with 13 bases left between them. Per the original data handling: For nucleated cells, counts were estimated from reference gene primer amplification. Sequencing used immunoSEQ multiplex PCR; TCRdb keeps in-frame clones, though not all of them. V, J and clone size were drawn from that table, and D and trimming were deduced from the DNA. Here the sample spans some 60,000 clones, around four fifths being singletons. Sample: peripheral blood. The TCR comes from a woman of 80 years or more with acute or convalescent COVID-19. The chain employs TRBV9 and TRBJ2-7, with D tentatively TRBD1 (6 bases). DNA of the CDR3: TGTGCCAGCAGCGTAGTTCCAGGGGCGTACTACGAGCAGTACTTC. This sequence encodes CASSVVPGAYYEQYF.